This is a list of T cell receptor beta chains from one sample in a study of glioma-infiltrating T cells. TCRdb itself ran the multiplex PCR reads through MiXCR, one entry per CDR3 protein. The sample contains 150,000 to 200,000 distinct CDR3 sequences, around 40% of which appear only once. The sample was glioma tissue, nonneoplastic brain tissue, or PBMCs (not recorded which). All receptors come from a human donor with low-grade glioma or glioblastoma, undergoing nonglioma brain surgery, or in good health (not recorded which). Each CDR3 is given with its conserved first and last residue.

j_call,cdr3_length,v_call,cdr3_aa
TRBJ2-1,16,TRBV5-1,CASSLQGASSYNEQFF
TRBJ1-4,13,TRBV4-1,CASSQDMDEKLFF
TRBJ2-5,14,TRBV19,CASSIEVGVETQYF
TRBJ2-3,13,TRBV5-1,CASSFHTEDTQYF
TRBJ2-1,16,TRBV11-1,CASSQVPAGGRNEKFF
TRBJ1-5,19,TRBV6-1,CASSWAPDRGVNTVQPQHF
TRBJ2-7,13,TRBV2,CASRWTSVYQQYF
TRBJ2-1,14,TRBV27,CASSTTSVGNEQFF
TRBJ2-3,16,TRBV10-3,CAISENEGGRAGTQYF
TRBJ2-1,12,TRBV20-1,CSATGSNNEQFF
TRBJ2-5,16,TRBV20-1,CSASLPSGTGEETQYF
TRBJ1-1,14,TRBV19,CASSLREGHTKAFF
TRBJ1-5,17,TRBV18,CASSPRGRDFSNEPQHF
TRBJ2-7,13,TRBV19,CASSTQGAVEQYF
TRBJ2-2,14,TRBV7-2,CASSFARNTGELFF
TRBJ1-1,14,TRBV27,CASSLAGGTGGAFF
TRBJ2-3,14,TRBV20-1,CSVPGFGRTDKQYF
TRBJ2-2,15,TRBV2,CASSRATSHGGELFF
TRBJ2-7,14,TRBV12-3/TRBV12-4,CASSLSYVAYEQYF
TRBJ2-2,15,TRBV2,CASSLKPGGTGELFF
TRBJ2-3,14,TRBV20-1,CSLSEREAIDTQYF
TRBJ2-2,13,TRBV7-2,CASSGANTGELFF
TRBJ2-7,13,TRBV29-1,CSVSKASSYEQYF
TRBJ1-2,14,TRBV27,CASSSTGANYGYTF
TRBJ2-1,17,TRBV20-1,CSARSPGLAGVDNEQFF
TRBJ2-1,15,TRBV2,CASSLTSGNYNEQFF
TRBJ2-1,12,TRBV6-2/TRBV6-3,CASSRTGDTQFF
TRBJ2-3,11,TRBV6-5,CASSYTHTQYF
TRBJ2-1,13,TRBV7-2,CASSSSNVGEQFF
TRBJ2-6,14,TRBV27,CASSSKSGASVLTF
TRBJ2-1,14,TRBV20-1,CSASSGAGSYEQFF
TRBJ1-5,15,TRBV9,CASSVGGSSNQPQHF
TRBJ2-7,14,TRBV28,CASTQTGSSYEQYF
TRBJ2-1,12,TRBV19,CASRGLGNEQFF
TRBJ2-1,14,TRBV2,CARSQARGTNEQFF
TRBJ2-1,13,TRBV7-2,CASSLFGYNEQFF
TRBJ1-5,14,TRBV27,CPISAGSFNQPQHF
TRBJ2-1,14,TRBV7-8,CASSFTSGRREQFF
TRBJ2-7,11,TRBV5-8,CASSFLHEQYF
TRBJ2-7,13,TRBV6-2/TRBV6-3,CARATGSPLEQYF